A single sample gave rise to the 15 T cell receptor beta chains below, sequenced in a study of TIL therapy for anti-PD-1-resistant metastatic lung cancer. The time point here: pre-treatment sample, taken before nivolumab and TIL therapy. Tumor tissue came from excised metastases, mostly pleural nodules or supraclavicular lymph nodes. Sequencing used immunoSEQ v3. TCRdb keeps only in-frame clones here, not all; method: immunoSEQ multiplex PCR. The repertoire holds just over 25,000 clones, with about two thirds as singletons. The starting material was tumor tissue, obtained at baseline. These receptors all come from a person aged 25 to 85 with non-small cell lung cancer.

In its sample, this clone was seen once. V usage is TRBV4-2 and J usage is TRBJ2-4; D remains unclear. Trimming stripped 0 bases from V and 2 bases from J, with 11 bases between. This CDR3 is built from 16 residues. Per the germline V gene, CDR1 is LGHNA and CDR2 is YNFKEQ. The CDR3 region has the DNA TGTGCCAGCAGCCAAGATCCCAGCGCAACCAAAAACATTCAGTACTTC. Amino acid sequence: CASSQDPSATKNIQYF.

The CDR3 reads CASSLDGTPNTEAFF. CDR3 in DNA: TGTGCCAGCAGCTTAGATGGGACACCCAACACTGAAGCTTTCTTT. The genes are TRBV7-2 and TRBJ1-1; D is perhaps TRBD1 (6 bases). V lost 1 base, J lost 2 bases, and 11 bases lay in between. The CDR3 spans 15 residues. Germline CDR1 reads SGHTA; CDR2 reads FQGNSA.

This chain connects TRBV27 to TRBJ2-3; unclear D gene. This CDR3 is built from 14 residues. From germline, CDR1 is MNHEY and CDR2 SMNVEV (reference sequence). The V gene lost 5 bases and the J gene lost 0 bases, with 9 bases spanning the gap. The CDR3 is CASSLRLSTDTQYF. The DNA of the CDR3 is TGTGCCAGCAGTCTCCGACTGAGCACAGATACGCAGTATTTT.

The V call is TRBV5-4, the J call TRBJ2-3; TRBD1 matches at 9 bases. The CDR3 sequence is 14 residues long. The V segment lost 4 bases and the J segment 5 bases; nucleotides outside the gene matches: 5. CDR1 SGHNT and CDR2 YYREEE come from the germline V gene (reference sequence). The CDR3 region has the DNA TGTGCCAGCAGCCGGGGACAGGGAAGAGATACGCAGTATTTT. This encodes CASSRGQGRDTQYF.

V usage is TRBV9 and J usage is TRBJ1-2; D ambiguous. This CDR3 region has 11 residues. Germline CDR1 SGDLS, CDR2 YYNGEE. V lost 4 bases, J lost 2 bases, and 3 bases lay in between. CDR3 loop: CASSPNYGYTF. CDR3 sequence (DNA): TGTGCCAGCAGCCCAAACTATGGCTACACCTTC. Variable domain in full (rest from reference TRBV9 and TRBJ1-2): DSGVTQTPKHLITATGQRVTLRCSPRSGDLSVYWYQQSLDQGLQFLIQYYNGEERAKGNILERFSAQQFPDLHSELNLSSLELGDSALYFCASSPNYGYTFGSGTRLTVV.

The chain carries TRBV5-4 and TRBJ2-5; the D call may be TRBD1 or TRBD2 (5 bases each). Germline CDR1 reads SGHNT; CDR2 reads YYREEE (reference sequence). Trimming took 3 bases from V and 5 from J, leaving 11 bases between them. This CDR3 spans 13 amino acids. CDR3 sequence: CASSYGGGETQYF. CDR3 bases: TGTGCCAGCAGCTATGGGGGTGGGGAGACCCAGTACTTC.

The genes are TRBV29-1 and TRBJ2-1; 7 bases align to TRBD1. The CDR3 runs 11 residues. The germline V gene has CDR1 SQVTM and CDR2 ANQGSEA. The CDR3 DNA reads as TGCAGTGACAGGGCACGGAATGAGCAGTTCTTC. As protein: CSDRARNEQFF.

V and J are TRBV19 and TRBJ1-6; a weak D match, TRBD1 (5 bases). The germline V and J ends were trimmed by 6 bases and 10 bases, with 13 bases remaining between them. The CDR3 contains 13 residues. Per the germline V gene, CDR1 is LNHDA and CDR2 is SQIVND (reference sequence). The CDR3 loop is CASSDRGSSPLHF. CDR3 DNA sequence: TGTGCCAGTAGCGATAGGGGATCATCACCCCTCCACTTT.

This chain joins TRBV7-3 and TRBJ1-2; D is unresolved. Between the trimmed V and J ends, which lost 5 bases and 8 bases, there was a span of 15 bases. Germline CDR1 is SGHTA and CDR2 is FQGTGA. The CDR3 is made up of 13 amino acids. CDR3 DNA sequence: TGTGCCAGCAGCCTTCGACCTCTGGGCGGCTACACCTTC. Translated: CASSLRPLGGYTF. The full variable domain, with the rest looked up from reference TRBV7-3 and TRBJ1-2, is GAGVSQTPSNKVTEKGKYVELRCDPISGHTALYWYRQSLGQGPEFLIYFQGTGAADDSGLPNDRFFAVRPEGSVSTLKIQRTERGDSAVYLCASSLRPLGGYTFGSGTRLTVV.

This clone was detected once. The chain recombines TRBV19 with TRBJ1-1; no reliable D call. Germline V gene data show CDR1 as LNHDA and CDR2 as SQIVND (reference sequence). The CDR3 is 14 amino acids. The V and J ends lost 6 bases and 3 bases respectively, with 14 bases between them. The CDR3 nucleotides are TGTGCCAGTAGGGACCTCGCGGCTGACACTGAAGCTTTCTTT. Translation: CASRDLAADTEAFF.

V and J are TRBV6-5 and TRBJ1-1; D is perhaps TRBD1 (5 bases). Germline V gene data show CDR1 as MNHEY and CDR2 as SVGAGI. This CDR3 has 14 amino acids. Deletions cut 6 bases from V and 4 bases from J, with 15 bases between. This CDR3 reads CASSPTGTATEAFF. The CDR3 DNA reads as TGTGCCAGCAGCCCGACCGGGACGGCCACTGAAGCTTTCTTT.

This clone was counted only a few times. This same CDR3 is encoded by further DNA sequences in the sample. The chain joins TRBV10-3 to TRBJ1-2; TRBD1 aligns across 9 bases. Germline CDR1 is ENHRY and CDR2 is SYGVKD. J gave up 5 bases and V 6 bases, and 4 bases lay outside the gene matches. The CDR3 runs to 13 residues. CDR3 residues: CAISAGTGYGYTF. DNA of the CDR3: TGTGCCATCAGCGCCGGGACAGGGTATGGCTACACCTTC.

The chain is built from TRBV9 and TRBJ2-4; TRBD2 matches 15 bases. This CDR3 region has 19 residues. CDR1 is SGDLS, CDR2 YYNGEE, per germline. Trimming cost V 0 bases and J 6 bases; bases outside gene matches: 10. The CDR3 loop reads CASSVATGTSGGPGNIQYF. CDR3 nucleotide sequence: TGTGCCAGCAGCGTAGCAACCGGGACTAGCGGGGGGCCAGGAAACATTCAGTACTTC.

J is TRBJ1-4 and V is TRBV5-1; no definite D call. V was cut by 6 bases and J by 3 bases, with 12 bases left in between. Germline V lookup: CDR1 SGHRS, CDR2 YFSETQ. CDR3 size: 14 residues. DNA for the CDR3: TGCGCCAGCACCATGACGGGGTCTAATGAAAAACTGTTTTTT. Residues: CASTMTGSNEKLFF.

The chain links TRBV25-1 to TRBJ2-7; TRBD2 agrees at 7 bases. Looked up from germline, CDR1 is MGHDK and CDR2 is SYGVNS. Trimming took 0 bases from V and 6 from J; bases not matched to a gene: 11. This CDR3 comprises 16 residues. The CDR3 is CASSEYRGVTRGEQYF. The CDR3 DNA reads TGTGCCAGCAGTGAATATCGGGGGGTTACTCGGGGCGAGCAGTACTTC.